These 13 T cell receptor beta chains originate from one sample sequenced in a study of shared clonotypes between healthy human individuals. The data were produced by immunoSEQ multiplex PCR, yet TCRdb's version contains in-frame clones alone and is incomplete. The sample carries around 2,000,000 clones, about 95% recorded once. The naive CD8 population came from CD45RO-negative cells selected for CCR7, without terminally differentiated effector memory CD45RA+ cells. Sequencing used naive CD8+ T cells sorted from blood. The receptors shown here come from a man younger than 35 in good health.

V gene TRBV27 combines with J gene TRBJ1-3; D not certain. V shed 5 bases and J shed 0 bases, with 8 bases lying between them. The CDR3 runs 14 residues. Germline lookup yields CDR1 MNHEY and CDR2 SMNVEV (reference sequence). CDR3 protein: CASSGTLSGNTIYF. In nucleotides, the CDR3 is TGTGCCAGCAGTGGCACCCTCTCTGGAAACACCATATATTTT.

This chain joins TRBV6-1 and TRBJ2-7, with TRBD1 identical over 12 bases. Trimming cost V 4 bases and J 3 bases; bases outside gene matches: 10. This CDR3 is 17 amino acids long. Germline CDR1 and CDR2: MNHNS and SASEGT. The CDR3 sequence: CASSASGTGGDYYEQYF. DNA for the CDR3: TGTGCCAGCAGTGCCTCCGGGACAGGGGGCGATTACTACGAGCAGTACTTC.

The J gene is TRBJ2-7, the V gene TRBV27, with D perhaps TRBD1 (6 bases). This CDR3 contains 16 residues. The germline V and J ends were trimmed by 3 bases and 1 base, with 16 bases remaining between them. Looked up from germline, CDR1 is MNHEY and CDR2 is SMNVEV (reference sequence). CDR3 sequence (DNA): TGTGCCAGCAGTTTGCGACCGACAGGAGAATCCTACGAGCAGTACTTC. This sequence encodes CASSLRPTGESYEQYF.

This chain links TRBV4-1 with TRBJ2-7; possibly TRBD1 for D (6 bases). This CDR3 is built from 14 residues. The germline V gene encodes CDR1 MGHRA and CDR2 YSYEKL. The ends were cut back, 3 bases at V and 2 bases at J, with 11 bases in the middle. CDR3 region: CASSHTTGTYEQYF. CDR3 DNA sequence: TGCGCCAGCAGCCACACGACAGGAACCTACGAGCAGTACTTC.

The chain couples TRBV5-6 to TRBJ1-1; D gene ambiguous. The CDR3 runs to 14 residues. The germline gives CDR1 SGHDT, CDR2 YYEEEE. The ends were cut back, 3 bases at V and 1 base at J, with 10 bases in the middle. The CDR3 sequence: CASSWRVANTEAFF. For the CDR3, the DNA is TGTGCCAGCAGCTGGAGGGTAGCGAACACTGAAGCTTTCTTT.

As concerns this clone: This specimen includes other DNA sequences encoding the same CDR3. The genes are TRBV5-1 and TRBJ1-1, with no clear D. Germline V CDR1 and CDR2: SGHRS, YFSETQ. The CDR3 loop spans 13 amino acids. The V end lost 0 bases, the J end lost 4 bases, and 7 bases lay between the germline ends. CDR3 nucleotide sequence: TGCGCCAGCAGCTTGGGATCGGGCACTGAAGCTTTCTTT. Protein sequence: CASSLGSGTEAFF.

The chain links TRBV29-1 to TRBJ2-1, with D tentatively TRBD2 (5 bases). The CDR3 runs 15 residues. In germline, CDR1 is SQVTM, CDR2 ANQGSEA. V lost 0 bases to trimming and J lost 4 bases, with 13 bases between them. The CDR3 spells CSVEDAGAAYNEQFF. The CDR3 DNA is TGCAGCGTTGAAGACGCGGGCGCAGCTTACAATGAGCAGTTCTTC.

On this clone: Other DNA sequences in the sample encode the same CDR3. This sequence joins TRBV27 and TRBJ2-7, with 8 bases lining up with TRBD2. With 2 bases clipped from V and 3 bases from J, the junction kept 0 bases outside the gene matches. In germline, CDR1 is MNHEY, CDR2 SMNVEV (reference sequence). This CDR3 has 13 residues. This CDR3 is CASSLTSGYEQYF. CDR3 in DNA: TGTGCCAGCAGTTTAACTAGCGGCTACGAGCAGTACTTC.

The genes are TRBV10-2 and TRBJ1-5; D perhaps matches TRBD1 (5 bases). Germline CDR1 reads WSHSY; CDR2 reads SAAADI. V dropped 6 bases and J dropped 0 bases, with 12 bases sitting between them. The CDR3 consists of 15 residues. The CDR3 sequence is CASSGDGSSNQPQHF. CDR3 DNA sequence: TGCGCCAGCAGCGGGGACGGTTCTAGCAATCAGCCCCAGCATTTT.

The CDR3 coding sequence is TGTGCCAGCAGCTTCATGGGGGACAATCAGCCCCAGCATTTT. The encoded protein is CASSFMGDNQPQHF. The V gene is TRBV5-4, the J gene TRBJ1-5; the D gene is possibly TRBD1 (5 bases). The germline gives CDR1 SGHNT, CDR2 YYREEE (reference sequence). The CDR3 totals 14 residues. Deletions cut 2 bases from V and 3 bases from J, with 9 bases between. Full variable domain (missing parts from reference TRBV5-4 and TRBJ1-5): ETGVTQSPTHLIKTRGQQVTLRCSSQSGHNTVSWYQQALGQGPQFIFQYYREEENGRGNFPPRFSGLQFPNYSSELNVNALELDDSALYLCASSFMGDNQPQHFGDGTRLSIL.

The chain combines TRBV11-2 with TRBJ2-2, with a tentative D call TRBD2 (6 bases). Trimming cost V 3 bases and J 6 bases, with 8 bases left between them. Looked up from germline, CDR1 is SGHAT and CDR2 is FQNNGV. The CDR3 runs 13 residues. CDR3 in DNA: TGTGCCAGCAGCTTTTCGGGGGCCGGGGAGCTGTTTTTT. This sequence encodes CASSFSGAGELFF.

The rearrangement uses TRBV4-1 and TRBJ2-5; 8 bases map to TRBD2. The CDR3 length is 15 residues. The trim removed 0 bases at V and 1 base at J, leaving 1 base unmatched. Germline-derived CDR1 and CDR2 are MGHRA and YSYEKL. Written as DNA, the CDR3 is TGCGCCAGCAGCCAAGATAGCGGGGTCCAAGAGACCCAGTACTTC. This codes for CASSQDSGVQETQYF.

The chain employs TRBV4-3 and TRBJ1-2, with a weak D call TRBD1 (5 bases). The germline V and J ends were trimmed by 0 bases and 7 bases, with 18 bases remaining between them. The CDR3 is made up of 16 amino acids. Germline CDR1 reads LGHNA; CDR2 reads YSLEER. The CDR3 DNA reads TGCGCCAGCAGCCAAGAGATTGGGGGATCTTTCTTTGGCTACACCTTC. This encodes CASSQEIGGSFFGYTF.